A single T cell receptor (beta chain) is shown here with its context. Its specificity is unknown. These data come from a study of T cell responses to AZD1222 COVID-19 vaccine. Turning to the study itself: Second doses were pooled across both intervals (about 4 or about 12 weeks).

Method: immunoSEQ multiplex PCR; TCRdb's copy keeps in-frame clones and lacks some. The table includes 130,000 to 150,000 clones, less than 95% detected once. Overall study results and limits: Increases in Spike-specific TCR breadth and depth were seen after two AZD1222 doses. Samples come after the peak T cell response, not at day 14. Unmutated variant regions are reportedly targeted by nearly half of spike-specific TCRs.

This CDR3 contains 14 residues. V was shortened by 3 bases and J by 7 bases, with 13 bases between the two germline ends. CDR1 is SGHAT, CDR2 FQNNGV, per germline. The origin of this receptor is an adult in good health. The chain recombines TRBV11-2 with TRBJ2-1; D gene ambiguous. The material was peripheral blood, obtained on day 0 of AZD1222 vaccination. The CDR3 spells CASSLPPVLNEQFF. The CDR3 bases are TGTGCCAGCAGCTTGCCCCCGGTCCTTAATGAGCAGTTCTTC.